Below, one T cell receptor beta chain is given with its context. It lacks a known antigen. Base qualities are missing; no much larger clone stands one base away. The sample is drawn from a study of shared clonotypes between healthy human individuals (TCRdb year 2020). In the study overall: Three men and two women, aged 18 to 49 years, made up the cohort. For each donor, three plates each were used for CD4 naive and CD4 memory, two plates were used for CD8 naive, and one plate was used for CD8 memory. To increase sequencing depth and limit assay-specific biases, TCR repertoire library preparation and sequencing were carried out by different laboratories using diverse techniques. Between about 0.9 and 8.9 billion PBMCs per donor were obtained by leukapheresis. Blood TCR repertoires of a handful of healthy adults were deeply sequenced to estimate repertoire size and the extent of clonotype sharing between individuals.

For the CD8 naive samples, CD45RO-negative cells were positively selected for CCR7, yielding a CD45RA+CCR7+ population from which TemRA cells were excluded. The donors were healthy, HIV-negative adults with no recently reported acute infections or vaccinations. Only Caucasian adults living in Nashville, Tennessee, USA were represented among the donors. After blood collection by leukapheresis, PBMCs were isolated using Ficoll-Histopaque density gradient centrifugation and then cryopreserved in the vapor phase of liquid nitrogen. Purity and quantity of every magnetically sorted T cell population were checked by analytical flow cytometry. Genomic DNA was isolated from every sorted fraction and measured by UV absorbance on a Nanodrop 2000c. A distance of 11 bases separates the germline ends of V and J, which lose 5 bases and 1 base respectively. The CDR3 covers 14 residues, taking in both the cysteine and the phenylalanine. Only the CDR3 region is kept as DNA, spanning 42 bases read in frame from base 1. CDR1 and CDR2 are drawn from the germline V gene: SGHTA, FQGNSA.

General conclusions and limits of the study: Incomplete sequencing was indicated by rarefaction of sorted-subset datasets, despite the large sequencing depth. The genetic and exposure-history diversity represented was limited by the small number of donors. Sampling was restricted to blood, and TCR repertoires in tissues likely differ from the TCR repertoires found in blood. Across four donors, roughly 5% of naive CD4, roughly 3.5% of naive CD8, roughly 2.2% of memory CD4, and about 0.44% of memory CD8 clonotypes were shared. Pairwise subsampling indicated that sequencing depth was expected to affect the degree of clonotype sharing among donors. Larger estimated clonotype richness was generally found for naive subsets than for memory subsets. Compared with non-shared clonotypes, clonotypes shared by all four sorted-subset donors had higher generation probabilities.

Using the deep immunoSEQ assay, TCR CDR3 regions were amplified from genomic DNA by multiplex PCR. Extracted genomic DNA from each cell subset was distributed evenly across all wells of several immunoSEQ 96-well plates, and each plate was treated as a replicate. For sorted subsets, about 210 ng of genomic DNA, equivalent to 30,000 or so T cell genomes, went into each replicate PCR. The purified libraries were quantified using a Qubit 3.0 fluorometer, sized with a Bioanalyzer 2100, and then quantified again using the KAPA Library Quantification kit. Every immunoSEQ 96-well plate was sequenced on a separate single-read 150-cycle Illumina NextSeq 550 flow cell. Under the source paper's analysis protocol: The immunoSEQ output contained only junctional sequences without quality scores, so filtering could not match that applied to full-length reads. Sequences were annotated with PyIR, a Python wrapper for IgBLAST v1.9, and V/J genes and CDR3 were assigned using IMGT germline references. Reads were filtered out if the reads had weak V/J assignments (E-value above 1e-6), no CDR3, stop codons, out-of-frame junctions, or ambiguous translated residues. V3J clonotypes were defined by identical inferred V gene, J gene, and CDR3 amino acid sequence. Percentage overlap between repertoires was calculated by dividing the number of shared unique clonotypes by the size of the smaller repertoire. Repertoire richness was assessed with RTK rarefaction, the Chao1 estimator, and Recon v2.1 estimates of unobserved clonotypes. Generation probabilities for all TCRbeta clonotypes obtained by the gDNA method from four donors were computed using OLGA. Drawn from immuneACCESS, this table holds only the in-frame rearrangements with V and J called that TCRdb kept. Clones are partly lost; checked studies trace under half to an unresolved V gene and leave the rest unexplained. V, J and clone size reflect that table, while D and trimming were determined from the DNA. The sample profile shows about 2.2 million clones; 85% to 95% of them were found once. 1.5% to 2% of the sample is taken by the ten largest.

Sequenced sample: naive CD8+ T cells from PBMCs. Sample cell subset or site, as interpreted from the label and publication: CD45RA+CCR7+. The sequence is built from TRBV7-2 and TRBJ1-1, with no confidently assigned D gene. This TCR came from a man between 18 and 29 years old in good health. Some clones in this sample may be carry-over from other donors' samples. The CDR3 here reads CASSPSGWNTEAFF. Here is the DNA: TGTGCCAGCAGCCCCTCGGGTTGGAACACTGAAGCTTTCTTT. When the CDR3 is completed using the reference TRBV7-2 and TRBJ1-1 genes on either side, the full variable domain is GAGVSQSPSNKVTEKGKDVELRCDPISGHTALYWYRQSLGQGLEFLIYFQGNSAPDKSGLPSDRFSAERTGGSVSTLTIQRTQQEDSAVYLCASSPSGWNTEAFFGQGTRLTVV.